Listed here is a single T cell receptor beta chain. Generated by immunoSEQ multiplex PCR, the TCRdb table keeps only in-frame clones and is missing some. This sample has approximately 300,000 clones, with approximately 90% found just once. The source of the sample is a study of blood T cell repertoires in COVID-19. V lost 3 bases and J lost 2, with 11 bases in between. This CDR3 spans 14 amino acids. The source is a man between 25 and 39 years old with acute or convalescent COVID-19. The gene calls are TRBV23-1 and TRBJ2-7; weak D call: TRBD1 (5 bases). TRBV23-1 is filed as an ORF, its function uncertain. Sequenced sample: peripheral blood. The CDR3 protein is CASSHFTGTYEQYF. DNA of the CDR3: TGCGCCAGCAGTCATTTTACAGGAACCTACGAGCAGTACTTC.